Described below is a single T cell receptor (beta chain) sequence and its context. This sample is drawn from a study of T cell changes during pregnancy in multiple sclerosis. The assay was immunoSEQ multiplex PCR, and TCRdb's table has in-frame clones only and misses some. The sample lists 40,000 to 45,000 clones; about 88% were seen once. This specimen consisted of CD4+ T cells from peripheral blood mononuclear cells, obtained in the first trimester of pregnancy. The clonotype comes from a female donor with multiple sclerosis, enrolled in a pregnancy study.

Written as DNA, the CDR3 is TGTGCCTGGAGTGTACAGGGACAGGGGGCGCGAAGGGGCTACACCTTC. Protein: CAWSVQGQGARRGYTF. The genes are TRBV30 and TRBJ1-2; 12 nucleotides line up with TRBD1. Germline CDR1 reads GTSNPN; CDR2 reads SVGIG (reference sequence). The CDR3 is 16 residues long. J lost 8 bases, V lost 0 bases, and 10 bases had no gene match.